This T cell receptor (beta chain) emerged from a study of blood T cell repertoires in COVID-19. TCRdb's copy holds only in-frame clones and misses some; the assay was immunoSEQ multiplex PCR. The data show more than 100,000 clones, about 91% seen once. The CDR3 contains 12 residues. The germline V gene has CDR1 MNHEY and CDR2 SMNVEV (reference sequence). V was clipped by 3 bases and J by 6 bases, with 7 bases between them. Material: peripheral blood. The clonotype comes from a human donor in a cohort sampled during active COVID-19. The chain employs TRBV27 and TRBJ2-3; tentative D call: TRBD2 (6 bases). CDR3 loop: CASSFGGDTQYF. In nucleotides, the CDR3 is TGTGCCAGCAGTTTTGGAGGGGATACGCAGTATTTT.